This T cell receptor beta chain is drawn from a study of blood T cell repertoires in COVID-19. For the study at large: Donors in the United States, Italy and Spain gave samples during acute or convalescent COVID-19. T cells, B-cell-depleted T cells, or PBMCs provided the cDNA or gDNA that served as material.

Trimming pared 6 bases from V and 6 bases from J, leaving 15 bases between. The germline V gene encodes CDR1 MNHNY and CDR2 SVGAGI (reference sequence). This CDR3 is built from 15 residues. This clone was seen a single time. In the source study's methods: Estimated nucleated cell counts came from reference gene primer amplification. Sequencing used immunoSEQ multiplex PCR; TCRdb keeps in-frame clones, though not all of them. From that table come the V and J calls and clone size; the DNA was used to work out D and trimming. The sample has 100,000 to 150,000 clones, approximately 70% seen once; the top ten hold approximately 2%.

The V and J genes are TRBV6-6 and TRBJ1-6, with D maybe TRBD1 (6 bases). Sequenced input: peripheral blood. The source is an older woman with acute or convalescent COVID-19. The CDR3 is CASRQGEYGNSPLHF. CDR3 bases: TGTGCCAGCAGACAGGGAGAGTATGGTAATTCACCCCTCCACTTT.